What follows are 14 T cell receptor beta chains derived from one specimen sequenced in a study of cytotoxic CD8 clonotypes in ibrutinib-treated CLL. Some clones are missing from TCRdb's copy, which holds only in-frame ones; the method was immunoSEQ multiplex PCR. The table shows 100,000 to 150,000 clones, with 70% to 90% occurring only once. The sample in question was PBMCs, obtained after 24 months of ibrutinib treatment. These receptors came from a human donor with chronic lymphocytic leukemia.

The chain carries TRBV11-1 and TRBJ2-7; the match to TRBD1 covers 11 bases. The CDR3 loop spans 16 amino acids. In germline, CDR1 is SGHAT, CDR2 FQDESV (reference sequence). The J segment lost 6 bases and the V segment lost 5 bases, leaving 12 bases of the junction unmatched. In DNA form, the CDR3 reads TGTGCCAGCAGCCACTGGGCCCGGACAGGGGGCCTCGAGCAGTACTTC. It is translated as CASSHWARTGGLEQYF.

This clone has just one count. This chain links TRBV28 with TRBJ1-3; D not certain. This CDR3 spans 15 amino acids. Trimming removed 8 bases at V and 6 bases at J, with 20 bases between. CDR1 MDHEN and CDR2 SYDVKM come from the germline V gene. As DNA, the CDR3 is TGTGCCAGCCAAAGAACTACGGCAGGCGAAAACACCATATATTTT. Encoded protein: CASQRTTAGENTIYF.

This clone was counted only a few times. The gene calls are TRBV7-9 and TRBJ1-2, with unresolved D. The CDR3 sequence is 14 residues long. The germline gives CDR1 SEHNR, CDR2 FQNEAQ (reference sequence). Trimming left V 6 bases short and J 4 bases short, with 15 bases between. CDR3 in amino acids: CASRPFEKGYGYTF. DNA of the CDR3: TGTGCCAGCAGACCCTTCGAAAAGGGCTATGGCTACACCTTC.

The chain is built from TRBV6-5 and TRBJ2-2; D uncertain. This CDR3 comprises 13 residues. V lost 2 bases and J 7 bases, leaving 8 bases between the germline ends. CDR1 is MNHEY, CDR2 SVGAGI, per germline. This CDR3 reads CASSYRWSGELFF. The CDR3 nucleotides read TGTGCCAGCAGTTACCGGTGGAGCGGGGAGCTGTTTTTT.

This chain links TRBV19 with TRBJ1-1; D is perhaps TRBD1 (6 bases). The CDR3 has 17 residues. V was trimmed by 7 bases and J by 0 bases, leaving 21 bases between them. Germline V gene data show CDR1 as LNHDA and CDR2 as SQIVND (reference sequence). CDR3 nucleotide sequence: TGTGCCAGTAAGCCGACAGGCTTCGTTCTCATGAACACTGAAGCTTTCTTT. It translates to CASKPTGFVLMNTEAFF. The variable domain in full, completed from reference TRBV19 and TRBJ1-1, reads DGGITQSPKYLFRKEGQNVTLSCEQNLNHDAMYWYRQDPGQGLRLIYYSQIVNDFQKGDIAEGYSVSREKKESFPLTVTSAQKNPTAFYLCASKPTGFVLMNTEAFFGQGTRLTVV.

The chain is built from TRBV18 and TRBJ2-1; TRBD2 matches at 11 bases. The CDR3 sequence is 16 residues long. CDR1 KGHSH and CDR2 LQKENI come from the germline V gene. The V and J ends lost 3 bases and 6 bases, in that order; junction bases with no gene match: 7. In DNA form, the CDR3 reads TGTGCCAGCTCACCCCCCGCCGGGACTAGCGGCAATGAGCAGTTCTTC. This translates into CASSPPAGTSGNEQFF.

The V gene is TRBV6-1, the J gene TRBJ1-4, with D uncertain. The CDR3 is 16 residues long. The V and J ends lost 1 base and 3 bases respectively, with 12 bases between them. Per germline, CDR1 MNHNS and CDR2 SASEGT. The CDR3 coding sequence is TGTGCCAGCAGTGAAGTAATCCAGTTAGCTAATGAAAAACTGTTTTTT. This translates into CASSEVIQLANEKLFF.

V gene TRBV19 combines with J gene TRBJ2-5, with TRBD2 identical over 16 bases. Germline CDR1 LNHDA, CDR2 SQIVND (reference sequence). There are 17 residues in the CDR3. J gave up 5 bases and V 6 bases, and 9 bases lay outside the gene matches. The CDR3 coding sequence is TGTGCCAGTAGCCCGCCGGGACTAGCGGGAGGGAGCGAGACCCAGTACTTC. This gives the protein CASSPPGLAGGSETQYF.

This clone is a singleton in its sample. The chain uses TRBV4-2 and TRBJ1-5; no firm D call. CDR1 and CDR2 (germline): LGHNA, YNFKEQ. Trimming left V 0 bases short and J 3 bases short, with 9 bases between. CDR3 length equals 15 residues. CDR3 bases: TGTGCCAGCAGCCAAGACGGAACTTTCAATCAGCCCCAGCATTTT. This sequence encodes CASSQDGTFNQPQHF.

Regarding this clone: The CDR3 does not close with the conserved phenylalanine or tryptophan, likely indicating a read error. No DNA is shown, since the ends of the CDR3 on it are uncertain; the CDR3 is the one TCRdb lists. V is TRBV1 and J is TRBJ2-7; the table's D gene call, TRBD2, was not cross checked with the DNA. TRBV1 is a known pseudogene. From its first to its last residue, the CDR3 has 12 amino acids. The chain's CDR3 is CTSSQDMTRGNR.

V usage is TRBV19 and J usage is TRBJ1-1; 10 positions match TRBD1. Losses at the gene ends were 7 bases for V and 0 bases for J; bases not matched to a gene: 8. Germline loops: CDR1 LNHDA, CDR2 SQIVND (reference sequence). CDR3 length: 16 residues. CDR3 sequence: CASTGQGLLLNTEAFF. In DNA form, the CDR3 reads TGTGCCAGTACGGGACAGGGGCTTTTGCTGAACACTGAAGCTTTCTTT.

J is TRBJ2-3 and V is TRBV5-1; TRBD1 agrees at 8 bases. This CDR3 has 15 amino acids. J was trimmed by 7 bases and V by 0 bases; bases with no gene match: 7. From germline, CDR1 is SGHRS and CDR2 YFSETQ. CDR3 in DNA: TGCGCCAGCAGCTTGGACGGGACAGGTCTGTATACGCAGTATTTT. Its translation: CASSLDGTGLYTQYF.

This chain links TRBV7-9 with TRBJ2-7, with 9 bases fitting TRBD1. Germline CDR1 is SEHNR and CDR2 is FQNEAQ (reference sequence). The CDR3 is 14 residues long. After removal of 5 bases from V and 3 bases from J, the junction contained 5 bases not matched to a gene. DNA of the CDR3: TGTGCCAGCAGCATACAGACAGGGGGCTACGAGCAGTACTTC. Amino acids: CASSIQTGGYEQYF.

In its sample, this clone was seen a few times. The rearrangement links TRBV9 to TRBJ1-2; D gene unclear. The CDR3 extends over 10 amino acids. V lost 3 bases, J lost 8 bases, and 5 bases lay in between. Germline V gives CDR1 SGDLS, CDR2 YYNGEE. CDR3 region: CASSGRGYTF. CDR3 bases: TGTGCCAGCAGCGGGAGGGGCTACACCTTC.